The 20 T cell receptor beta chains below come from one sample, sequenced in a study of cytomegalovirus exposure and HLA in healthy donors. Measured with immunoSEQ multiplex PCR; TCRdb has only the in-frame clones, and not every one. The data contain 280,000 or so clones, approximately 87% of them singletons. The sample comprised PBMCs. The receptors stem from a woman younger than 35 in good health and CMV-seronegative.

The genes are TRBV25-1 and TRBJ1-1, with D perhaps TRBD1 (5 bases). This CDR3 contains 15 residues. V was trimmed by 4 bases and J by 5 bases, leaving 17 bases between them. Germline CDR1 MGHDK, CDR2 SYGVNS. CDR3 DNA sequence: TGTGCCAGCAGTGTGCCGTCAGGGAGGGGAACTGAAGCTTTCTTT. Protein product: CASSVPSGRGTEAFF.

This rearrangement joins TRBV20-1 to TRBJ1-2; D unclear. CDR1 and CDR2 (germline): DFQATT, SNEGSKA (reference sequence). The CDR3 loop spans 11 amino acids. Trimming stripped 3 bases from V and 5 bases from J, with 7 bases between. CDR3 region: CSASPEYGYTF. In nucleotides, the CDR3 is TGCAGTGCTAGCCCAGAATATGGCTACACCTTC.

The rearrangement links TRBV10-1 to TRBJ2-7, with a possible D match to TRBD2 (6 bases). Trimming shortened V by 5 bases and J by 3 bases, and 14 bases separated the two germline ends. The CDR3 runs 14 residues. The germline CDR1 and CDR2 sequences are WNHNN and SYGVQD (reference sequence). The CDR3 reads CASSLAEGNYEQYF. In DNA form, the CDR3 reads TGCGCCAGCAGTTTAGCGGAAGGGAACTACGAGCAGTACTTC.

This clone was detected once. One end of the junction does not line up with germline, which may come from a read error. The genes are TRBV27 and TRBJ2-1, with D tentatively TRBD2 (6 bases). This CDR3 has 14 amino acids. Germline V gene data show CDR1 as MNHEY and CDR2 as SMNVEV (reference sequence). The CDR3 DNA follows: TGTACCAGCAGTTTATCTCTAGCGCTCGATGAGCAGTTCTTC. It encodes CTSSLSLALDEQFF.

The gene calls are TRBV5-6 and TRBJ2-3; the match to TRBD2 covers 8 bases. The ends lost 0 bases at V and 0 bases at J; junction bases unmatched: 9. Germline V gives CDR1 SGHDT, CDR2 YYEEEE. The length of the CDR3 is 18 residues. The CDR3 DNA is TGTGCCAGCAGCTTGGAACTAGCGGAGATAACCAGCACAGATACGCAGTATTTT. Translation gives CASSLELAEITSTDTQYF.

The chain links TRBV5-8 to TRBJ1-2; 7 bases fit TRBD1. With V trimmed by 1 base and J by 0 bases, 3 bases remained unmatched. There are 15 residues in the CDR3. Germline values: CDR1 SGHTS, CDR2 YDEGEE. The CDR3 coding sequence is TGTGCCAGCAGCTTGCCAGGGGGTTCTAACTATGGCTACACCTTC. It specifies CASSLPGGSNYGYTF.

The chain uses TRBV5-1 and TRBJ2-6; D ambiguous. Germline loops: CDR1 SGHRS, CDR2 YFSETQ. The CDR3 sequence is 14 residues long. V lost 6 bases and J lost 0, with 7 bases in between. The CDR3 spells CASKVSSGANVLTF. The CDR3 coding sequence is TGCGCCAGCAAAGTGAGCTCTGGGGCCAACGTCCTGACTTTC.

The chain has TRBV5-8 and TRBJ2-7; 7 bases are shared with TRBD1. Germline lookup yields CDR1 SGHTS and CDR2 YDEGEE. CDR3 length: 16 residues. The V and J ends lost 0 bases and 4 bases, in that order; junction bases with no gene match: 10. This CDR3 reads CASSLELRTGAYEQYF. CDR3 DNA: TGTGCCAGCAGCTTGGAACTGCGGACAGGAGCTTACGAGCAGTACTTC.

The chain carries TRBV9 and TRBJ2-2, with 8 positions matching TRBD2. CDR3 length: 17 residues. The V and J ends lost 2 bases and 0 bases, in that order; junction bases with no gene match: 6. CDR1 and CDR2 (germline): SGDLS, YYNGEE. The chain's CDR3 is CASSVQLAEANTGELFF. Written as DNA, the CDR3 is TGTGCCAGCAGCGTGCAACTAGCGGAGGCGAACACCGGGGAGCTGTTTTTT. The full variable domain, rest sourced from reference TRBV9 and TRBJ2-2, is DSGVTQTPKHLITATGQRVTLRCSPRSGDLSVYWYQQSLDQGLQFLIQYYNGEERAKGNILERFSAQQFPDLHSELNLSSLELGDSALYFCASSVQLAEANTGELFFGEGSRLTVL.

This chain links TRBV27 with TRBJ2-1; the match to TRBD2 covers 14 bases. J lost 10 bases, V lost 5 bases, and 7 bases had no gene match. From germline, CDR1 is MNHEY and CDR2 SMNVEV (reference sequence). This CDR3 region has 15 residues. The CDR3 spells CASSPGLAGAGEQFF. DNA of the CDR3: TGTGCCAGCAGTCCGGGACTAGCGGGAGCAGGCGAGCAGTTCTTC.

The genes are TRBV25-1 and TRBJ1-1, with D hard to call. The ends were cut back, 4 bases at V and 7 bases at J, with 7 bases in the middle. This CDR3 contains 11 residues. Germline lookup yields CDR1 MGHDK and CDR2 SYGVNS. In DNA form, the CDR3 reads TGTGCCAGCAGTGTCAGAAATGAAGCTTTCTTT. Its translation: CASSVRNEAFF.

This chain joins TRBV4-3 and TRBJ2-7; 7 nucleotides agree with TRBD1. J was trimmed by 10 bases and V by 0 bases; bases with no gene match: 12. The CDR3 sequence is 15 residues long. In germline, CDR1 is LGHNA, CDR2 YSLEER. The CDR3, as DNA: TGCGCCAGCAGCCAAGAGACAGGGAACCCTACGGGACAGTACTTC. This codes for CASSQETGNPTGQYF.

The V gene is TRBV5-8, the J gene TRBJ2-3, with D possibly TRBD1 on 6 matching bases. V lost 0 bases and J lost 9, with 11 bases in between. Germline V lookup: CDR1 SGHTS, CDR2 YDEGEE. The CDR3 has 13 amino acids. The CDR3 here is CASSLVLGQTQYF. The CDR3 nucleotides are TGTGCCAGCAGCTTGGTCCTTGGACAGACGCAGTATTTT.

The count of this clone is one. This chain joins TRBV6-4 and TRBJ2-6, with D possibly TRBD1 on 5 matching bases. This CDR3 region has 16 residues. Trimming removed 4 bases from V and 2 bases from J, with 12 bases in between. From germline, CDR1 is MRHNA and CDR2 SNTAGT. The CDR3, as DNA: TGTGCCAGCAGTGCCGGACAAGCACCTGGGGCCAACGTCCTGACTTTC. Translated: CASSAGQAPGANVLTF.

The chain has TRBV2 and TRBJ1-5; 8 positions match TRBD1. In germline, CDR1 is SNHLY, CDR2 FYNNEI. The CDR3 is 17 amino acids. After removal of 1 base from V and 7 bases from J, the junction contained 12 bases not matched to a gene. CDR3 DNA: TGTGCCAGCAGTGAAGGGGTTAGAACAGGGGGTGACCAGCCCCAGCATTTT. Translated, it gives CASSEGVRTGGDQPQHF.

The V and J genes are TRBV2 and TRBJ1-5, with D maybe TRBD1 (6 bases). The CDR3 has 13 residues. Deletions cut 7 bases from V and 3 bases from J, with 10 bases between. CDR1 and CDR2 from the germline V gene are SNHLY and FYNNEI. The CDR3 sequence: CASKGQPNQPQHF. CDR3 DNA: TGTGCCAGCAAAGGACAGCCCAATCAGCCCCAGCATTTT.

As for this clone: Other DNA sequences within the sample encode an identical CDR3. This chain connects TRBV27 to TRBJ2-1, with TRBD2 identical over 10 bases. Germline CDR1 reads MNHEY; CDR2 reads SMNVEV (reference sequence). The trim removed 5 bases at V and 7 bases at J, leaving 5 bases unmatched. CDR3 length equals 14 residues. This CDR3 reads CASSLGTSVNEQFF. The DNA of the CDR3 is TGTGCCAGCAGTCTGGGGACTAGCGTAAATGAGCAGTTCTTC.

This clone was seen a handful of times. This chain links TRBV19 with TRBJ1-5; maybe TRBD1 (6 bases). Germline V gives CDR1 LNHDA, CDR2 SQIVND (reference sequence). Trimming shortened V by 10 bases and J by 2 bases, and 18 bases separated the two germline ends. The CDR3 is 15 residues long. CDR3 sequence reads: CANKSRGRGNQPQHF. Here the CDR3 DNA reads TGTGCCAACAAAAGCAGGGGCCGTGGCAATCAGCCCCAGCATTTT.

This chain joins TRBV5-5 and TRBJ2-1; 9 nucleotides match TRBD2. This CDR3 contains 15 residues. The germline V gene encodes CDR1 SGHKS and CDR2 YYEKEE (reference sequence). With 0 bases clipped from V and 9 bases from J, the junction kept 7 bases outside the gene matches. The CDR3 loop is CASSLEVAGVGEQFF. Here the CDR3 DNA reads TGTGCCAGCAGCTTGGAAGTAGCGGGAGTGGGTGAGCAGTTCTTC.

The CDR3 spells CASSQATGGLSWAQHF. CDR3 nucleotide sequence: TGCGCCAGCAGCCAAGCGACAGGGGGTCTCTCTTGGGCCCAGCATTTT. The J gene is TRBJ1-5, the V gene TRBV4-1; 9 positions agree with TRBD1. The length of the CDR3 is 16 residues. Germline-derived CDR1 and CDR2 are MGHRA and YSYEKL. The trim removed 1 base at V and 11 bases at J, leaving 12 bases unmatched.